These 27 T cell receptor beta chains share one sample of origin, sequenced in a study of human T cells and chemical hapten exposure. Time point specified: pre-sensitization, week 0. Treatment: therapeutic diphenylcyclopropenone sensitization with weekly scalp DPC. TCRdb fed the RACE reads into MiXCR, producing one record per CDR3 protein. The sample gives about 120,000 distinct CDR3 sequences, approximately 15% of which show up once; approximately 3% is in the top ten. This material consisted of whole blood, taken in connection with sensitization to the hapten diphenylcyclopropenone (DPC). Receptors were obtained from a woman younger than 35 with alopecia areata. Some clones in this sample may be carry-over from other donors' samples.

J is TRBJ2-5 and V is TRBV3-1; D ambiguous. V dropped 0 bases and J dropped 5 bases, with 13 bases sitting between them. In germline, CDR1 is LGHDT, CDR2 YNNKEL (reference sequence). CDR3 length: 15 amino acids. CDR3 in amino acids: CASSQDRALWETQYF. The CDR3 region has the DNA TGTGCCAGCAGCCAAGATAGGGCCCTTTGGGAGACCCAGTACTTC.

The table lists this clonotype with a few counts. This chain links TRBV21-1 with TRBJ1-6; the D call TRBD1 from the table was never checked on the DNA. TRBV21-1 is given as a pseudogene. The CDR3 sequence is 16 residues long. The CDR3 coding sequence is TGTGCCAGCAGCAAAGAACCTAAGGGGGTTAATTCACCCCTCCACTTT. Amino acid sequence: CASSKEPKGVNSPLHF.

V is TRBV13 and J is TRBJ2-3; the match to TRBD1 covers 10 bases. Germline-derived CDR1 and CDR2 are PRHDT and FYEKMQ (reference sequence). The CDR3 contains 15 residues. Trimming removed 5 bases from V and 5 bases from J; junction bases left unmatched: 7. For the CDR3, the DNA is TGTGCCAGCAGCGCCCGGGACAGGGGTCTAGATACGCAGTATTTT. It encodes CASSARDRGLDTQYF.

This clonotype has a handful of counts. The chain carries TRBV12-3 or TRBV12-4 and TRBJ2-5; TRBD2 matches 7 bases. There are 14 residues in the CDR3. Trimming took 7 bases from V and 2 from J; bases not matched to a gene: 7. The CDR3 DNA sequence: TGTGCCAGCACCAGAGCTAGCGGACAAGAGACCCAGTACTTC. Translating gives CASTRASGQETQYF.

The CDR3 DNA sequence: TGTGCCAGCACAAGGGGCAATCAGCCCCAGCATTTT. It encodes CASTRGNQPQHF. The chain uses TRBV6-1 and TRBJ1-5; the D is unclear. This CDR3 region has 12 residues. Looked up from germline, CDR1 is MNHNS and CDR2 is SASEGT. V was shortened by 7 bases and J by 2 bases, with 6 bases between the two germline ends.

This clonotype was recorded a few times. The genes are TRBV11-2 and TRBJ2-7, with D possibly being TRBD1 or TRBD2 (5 bases each). V dropped 2 bases and J dropped 4 bases, with 15 bases sitting between them. The germline V gene has CDR1 SGHAT and CDR2 FQNNGV. The CDR3 has 15 residues. CDR3 sequence: CASSLPSREKYEQYF. The CDR3 DNA follows: TGTGCCAGCAGCTTACCTAGCAGGGAAAAATACGAGCAGTACTTC.

In its sample, this clonotype was seen a few times. The rearrangement links TRBV7-9 to TRBJ1-1; D is unresolved. This CDR3 contains 15 residues. Germline CDR1 is SEHNR and CDR2 is FQNEAQ (reference sequence). Trimming stripped 7 bases from V and 1 base from J, with 16 bases between. CDR3 nucleotides: TGTGCCAGCAACCCTCCGTCCCTCCCGAACACTGAAGCTTTCTTT. As protein: CASNPPSLPNTEAFF.

In this sample, this clonotype turned up many times. V gene TRBV20-1 combines with J gene TRBJ1-1; a possible D gene is TRBD1 (5 bases). This CDR3 has 14 amino acids. Germline CDR1 and CDR2: DFQATT and SNEGSKA (reference sequence). Trimming took 0 bases from V and 8 from J, leaving 16 bases between them. The CDR3 spells CSARENRSPPEAFF. In nucleotides, the CDR3 is TGCAGTGCTAGAGAGAACAGGAGTCCCCCCGAAGCTTTCTTT.

At least ten counts were recorded for this clonotype. The chain has TRBV3-1 and TRBJ1-1; no clear D gene. The CDR3 extends over 13 amino acids. The ends were cut back, 4 bases at V and 2 bases at J, with 8 bases in the middle. Looked up from germline, CDR1 is LGHDT and CDR2 is YNNKEL (reference sequence). Here the CDR3 reads CASSLRHNTEAFF. In DNA, the CDR3 is TGTGCCAGCAGCCTACGACACAACACTGAAGCTTTCTTT.

J is TRBJ2-7 and V is TRBV3-1; no firm D call. The germline V and J ends were trimmed by 3 bases and 5 bases, with 14 bases remaining between them. The germline CDR1 and CDR2 sequences are LGHDT and YNNKEL (reference sequence). The length of the CDR3 is 14 residues. CDR3 residues: CASSQYSVLDEQYF. The DNA for the CDR3 is TGTGCCAGCAGCCAGTATTCGGTTTTGGACGAGCAGTACTTC.

This clonotype was observed a handful of times. The rearrangement links TRBV11-2 to TRBJ1-2; 8 nucleotides agree with TRBD1. Germline CDR1 is SGHAT and CDR2 is FQNNGV. The ends lost 4 bases at V and 3 bases at J; junction bases unmatched: 10. This CDR3 contains 16 residues. Here the CDR3 reads CASSSARGPVHYGYTF. CDR3 coding DNA: TGTGCCAGCAGCTCCGCCAGGGGGCCGGTACACTATGGCTACACCTTC.

The chain is built from TRBV2 and TRBJ1-6; D might be TRBD1 (5 bases). There are 13 residues in the CDR3. Looked up from germline, CDR1 is SNHLY and CDR2 is FYNNEI. The ends were cut back, 4 bases at V and 8 bases at J, with 9 bases in the middle. CDR3 amino acids: CASSGQQDSPLHF. The CDR3, as DNA: TGTGCCAGCAGTGGACAGCAAGATTCACCCCTCCACTTT.

This clonotype was detected ten times or more. This chain joins TRBV18 and TRBJ1-5; 8 bases are a match to TRBD1. The CDR3 contains 15 residues. The junction had 10 bases not matched to a gene; V was cut back by 6 bases and J by 6 bases. Germline lookup yields CDR1 KGHSH and CDR2 LQKENI. In DNA, the CDR3 is TGTGCCAGCTCGTTCGGACAGGGAATAGGTCAGCCCCAGCATTTT. The encoded protein is CASSFGQGIGQPQHF.

This clonotype was detected a few times. The rearrangement joins TRBV11-3 to TRBJ2-1, with 11 bases matching TRBD2. V lost 1 base to trimming and J lost 5 bases; unmatched junction nucleotides: 4. Germline lookup yields CDR1 SGHNT and CDR2 YENEEA. This CDR3 region has 16 residues. The CDR3 loop reads CASSLAGTSGDNEQFF. The CDR3 nucleotides are TGTGCCAGCAGCTTAGCCGGGACTAGCGGCGACAATGAGCAGTTCTTC.

The sample holds many counts of this clonotype. The rearrangement joins TRBV28 to TRBJ1-5; 8 positions agree with TRBD1. Germline V gene lookup returns CDR1 MDHEN and CDR2 SYDVKM. J was trimmed by 5 bases and V by 4 bases; bases with no gene match: 7. The CDR3 runs 15 residues. CDR3 loop: CASSSTGTGYQPQHF. The DNA of the CDR3 is TGTGCCAGCAGTTCAACCGGGACAGGATATCAGCCCCAGCATTTT.

DNA of the CDR3: TGTGCCAGCAGCTCACGGGACAGGGGTTTCCCGAGCTCCTACGAGCAGTACTTC. This sequence encodes CASSSRDRGFPSSYEQYF. The genes are TRBV13 and TRBJ2-7; 10 bases are a match to TRBD1. Germline CDR1 PRHDT, CDR2 FYEKMQ (reference sequence). The CDR3 totals 18 residues. The V segment lost 4 bases and the J segment 0 bases; nucleotides outside the gene matches: 12. Variable domain in full (rest from reference TRBV13 and TRBJ2-7): AAGVIQSPRHLIKEKRETATLKCYPIPRHDTVYWYQQGPGQDPQFLISFYEKMQSDKGSIPDRFSAQQFSDYHSELNMSSLELGDSALYFCASSSRDRGFPSSYEQYFGPGTRLTVT.

CDR3 sequence (DNA): TGTGCCTGTACAGACTTCACAGATACGCAGTATTTT. It yields the protein CACTDFTDTQYF. The chain has TRBV30 and TRBJ2-3; D uncertain. Trimming removed 6 bases at V and 2 bases at J, with 9 bases between. CDR3 size: 12 residues. Germline CDR1 is GTSNPN and CDR2 is SVGIG (reference sequence).

This clonotype was seen ten or more times. The rearrangement links TRBV11-2 to TRBJ1-1; tentatively, D is TRBD1 (5 bases). CDR1 is SGHAT and CDR2 is FQNNGV in the germline V gene. The CDR3 has 14 amino acids. Trimming shortened V by 4 bases and J by 4 bases, and 13 bases separated the two germline ends. The CDR3 reads CASSSKGGATEAFF. CDR3 nucleotides: TGTGCCAGCAGCTCCAAGGGCGGGGCCACTGAAGCTTTCTTT.

The V and J genes are TRBV2 and TRBJ1-6; D ambiguous. Trimming left V 2 bases short and J 3 bases short, with 5 bases between. CDR1 is SNHLY and CDR2 is FYNNEI in the germline V gene. The CDR3 contains 14 residues. The CDR3 loop reads CASSERLYNSPLHF. CDR3 DNA: TGTGCCAGCAGTGAACGACTCTATAATTCACCCCTCCACTTT. Looking up the rest from reference TRBV2 and TRBJ1-6 gives the full variable domain: EPEVTQTPSHQVTQMGQEVILRCVPISNHLYFYWYRQILGQKVEFLVSFYNNEISEKSEIFDDQFSVERPDGSNFTLKIRSTKLEDSAMYFCASSERLYNSPLHFGNGTRLTVT.

This clonotype was counted a few times. This chain uses TRBV25-1 with TRBJ2-3, with TRBD1 matching 7 bases. CDR1 and CDR2 (germline): MGHDK, SYGVNS. The CDR3 has 14 amino acids. V was pared by 4 bases and J by 4 bases, with 5 bases of the junction left unmatched. The CDR3 DNA sequence: TGTGCCAGCAGTGGACACAGGGGCGCAGATACGCAGTATTTT. This codes for CASSGHRGADTQYF.

At least ten counts were recorded for this clonotype. This chain uses TRBV9 with TRBJ1-4, with 8 bases lining up with TRBD1. CDR1 is SGDLS, CDR2 YYNGEE, per germline. This CDR3 has 17 residues. The ends lost 3 bases at V and 2 bases at J; junction bases unmatched: 9. The CDR3 region is CASSERDRIATNEKLFF. The CDR3 DNA is TGTGCCAGCAGCGAAAGGGACAGGATAGCGACTAATGAAAAACTGTTTTTT.

The chain carries TRBV28 and TRBJ2-1; TRBD1 might be the D (5 bases). Germline V gene sequence: CDR1 MDHEN, CDR2 SYDVKM. CDR3 size: 16 residues. Trimming removed 4 bases at V and 1 base at J, with 14 bases between. The CDR3 DNA reads as TGTGCCAGCAGTTCGCTCAGGGTTGAGTCCTACAATGAGCAGTTCTTC. This encodes CASSSLRVESYNEQFF.

This clonotype came up a few times. The rearrangement links TRBV7-2 to TRBJ2-5, with D maybe TRBD2 (7 bases). The length of the CDR3 is 15 residues. Germline values: CDR1 SGHTA, CDR2 FQGNSA. The germline V and J ends were trimmed by 5 bases and 5 bases, with 18 bases remaining between them. CDR3 in amino acids: CASSPLGGAIETQYF. In DNA, the CDR3 is TGTGCCAGCAGCCCCTTAGGGGGGGCCATTGAGACCCAGTACTTC.

The chain joins TRBV28 to TRBJ1-5; D might be TRBD1 (5 bases). The V end was cut by 1 base, the J end by 7 bases, with 11 bases between. CDR1 MDHEN and CDR2 SYDVKM come from the germline V gene. The CDR3 consists of 14 residues. The CDR3 here is CASSLSGIEQPQHF. CDR3 bases: TGTGCCAGCAGTTTATCAGGGATTGAGCAGCCCCAGCATTTT.

The chain recombines TRBV19 with TRBJ2-2; TRBD1 is a possible D gene (6 bases). V shed 6 bases and J shed 1 base, with 15 bases lying between them. Per germline, CDR1 LNHDA and CDR2 SQIVND (reference sequence). The CDR3 runs 16 residues. The CDR3 nucleotides are TGTGCCAGTAGAACCCTGGGGGCAGAGAACACCGGGGAGCTGTTTTTT. Its translation: CASRTLGAENTGELFF.

This clonotype has just a few counts. This chain uses TRBV4-3 with TRBJ2-1; TRBD1 is a possible D gene (6 bases). Germline CDR1 and CDR2: LGHNA and YSLEER. Trimming stripped 4 bases from V and 0 bases from J, with 13 bases between. The length of the CDR3 is 16 residues. In nucleotides, the CDR3 is TGCGCCAGCAGCCGCGAACCGACAGGCTCCTACAATGAGCAGTTCTTC. Residues: CASSREPTGSYNEQFF.

V gene TRBV20-1 combines with J gene TRBJ1-5, with a tentative D call TRBD1 (6 bases). Germline loops: CDR1 DFQATT, CDR2 SNEGSKA (reference sequence). This CDR3 has 15 residues. The germline V and J ends were trimmed by 1 base and 4 bases, with 14 bases remaining between them. CDR3 DNA: TGCAGTGCTAGAGTTATGCTACAGGGAAATCAGCCCCAGCATTTT. Protein product: CSARVMLQGNQPQHF.